The 27 T cell receptor beta chains presented below share a single source sample, sequenced in a study of blood T cell repertoires in COVID-19. This table comes from immunoSEQ multiplex PCR, and its TCRdb copy is limited to in-frame clones, with some not included. Seen here are more than 150,000 clones, 80% observed once, and the top ten hold roughly 0.52%. Source material: peripheral blood. These receptors originate from a man aged 55-75 years with acute or convalescent COVID-19.

The chain links TRBV11-2 to TRBJ2-2, with D perhaps matching TRBD2 (5 bases). Trimming took 1 base from V and 7 from J, leaving 10 bases between them. The CDR3 is 14 amino acids. The germline V gene has CDR1 SGHAT and CDR2 FQNNGV. The DNA for the CDR3 is TGTGCCAGCAGCTTAGGGGCGGGCAGCGGGGAGCTGTTTTTT. Its translation: CASSLGAGSGELFF.

This chain joins TRBV4-2 and TRBJ1-5; D ambiguous. V lost 0 bases and J 5 bases, leaving 5 bases between the germline ends. There are 13 residues in the CDR3. The germline gives CDR1 LGHNA, CDR2 YNFKEQ. CDR3 amino acids: CASSQEAYQPQHF. CDR3 sequence (DNA): TGTGCCAGCAGCCAAGAGGCTTATCAGCCCCAGCATTTT.

This clone was seen a handful of times. This sequence joins TRBV7-9 and TRBJ1-2; D gene uncertain. Trimming took 2 bases from V and 8 from J, leaving 12 bases between them. Germline values: CDR1 SEHNR, CDR2 FQNEAQ (reference sequence). This CDR3 is built from 13 residues. The DNA for the CDR3 is TGTGCCAGCAGCTTACGAGGTCTAGAGGGCTACACCTTC. It specifies CASSLRGLEGYTF.

This clone was seen only a few times. This chain uses TRBV9 with TRBJ2-5; 7 bases align to TRBD1. Looked up from germline, CDR1 is SGDLS and CDR2 is YYNGEE. The CDR3 runs 14 residues. The V segment lost 4 bases and the J segment 1 base; nucleotides outside the gene matches: 4. The CDR3 protein is CASSLGTVQETQYF. The CDR3 DNA sequence: TGTGCCAGCAGCCTTGGGACAGTCCAAGAGACCCAGTACTTC.

J is TRBJ2-3 and V is TRBV7-2, with TRBD1 matching 7 bases. J was trimmed by 4 bases and V by 1 base; bases with no gene match: 5. The germline V gene encodes CDR1 SGHTA and CDR2 FQGNSA. CDR3 length: 15 amino acids. The CDR3, as DNA: TGTGCCAGCAGCTTAGTCCCCCAGGGGGCAGATACGCAGTATTTT. Translating gives CASSLVPQGADTQYF.

The chain recombines TRBV6-6 with TRBJ1-5; D gene uncertain. The V end lost 8 bases, the J end lost 4 bases, and 12 bases lay between the germline ends. This CDR3 is 13 amino acids long. Germline lookup yields CDR1 MNHNY and CDR2 SVGAGI (reference sequence). CDR3 nucleotides: TGTGCCAGCCGTGGGAGGATTAATCAGCCCCAGCATTTT. Encoded protein: CASRGRINQPQHF.

This clone was recorded once. The V and J genes are TRBV23-1 and TRBJ2-3; 10 nucleotides agree with TRBD1. TRBV23-1 is annotated as an ORF whose role is uncertain. This CDR3 region has 12 residues. CDR3 DNA: TGCGACTACGGGACAGGGGCAGATACGCAGTATTTT. Protein: CDYGTGADTQYF.

This chain connects TRBV18 to TRBJ1-1; 7 bases fit TRBD1. CDR3 size: 15 residues. Germline values: CDR1 KGHSH, CDR2 LQKENI. J was trimmed by 4 bases and V by 4 bases; bases with no gene match: 9. The CDR3 DNA follows: TGTGCCAGCTCACTATCGACAGGGTGGGCCACTGAAGCTTTCTTT. The encoded protein is CASSLSTGWATEAFF.

The rearrangement joins TRBV11-3 to TRBJ2-2; 7 bases align to TRBD1. V shed 6 bases and J 3 bases; nucleotides not matched to a gene: 10. This CDR3 has 16 amino acids. Germline lookup yields CDR1 SGHNT and CDR2 YENEEA. This CDR3 is CASSPTTGMDTGELFF. CDR3 DNA: TGTGCCAGCAGTCCCACGACAGGGATGGACACCGGGGAGCTGTTTTTT.

This chain joins TRBV30 and TRBJ2-7; unclear D gene. V gave up 2 bases and J gave up 6 bases, with 11 bases separating them. This CDR3 spans 12 amino acids. Per germline, CDR1 GTSNPN and CDR2 SVGIG (reference sequence). CDR3 region: CAWSWSGREQYF. For the CDR3, the DNA is TGTGCCTGGAGTTGGAGTGGTCGCGAGCAGTACTTC.

The CDR3 DNA follows: TGTGCCAGTAGTAATGCCCCGCTAGCGGGAGGGCGGAGCTACGAGCAGTACTTC. Amino acids: CASSNAPLAGGRSYEQYF. V and J are TRBV19 and TRBJ2-7; 12 bases map to TRBD2. The junction had 13 bases not matched to a gene; V was cut back by 4 bases and J by 3 bases. Germline lookup yields CDR1 LNHDA and CDR2 SQIVND (reference sequence). The CDR3 is made up of 18 amino acids.

V gene TRBV29-1 combines with J gene TRBJ2-1; 12 bases align to TRBD2. The CDR3 is 17 residues long. Germline loops: CDR1 SQVTM, CDR2 ANQGSEA. V was clipped by 0 bases and J by 9 bases; unmatched bases: 12. This chain's CDR3 is CSVEDLGASGGAIEQFF. CDR3 nucleotide sequence: TGCAGCGTTGAAGACCTCGGGGCTAGCGGGGGGGCGATTGAGCAGTTCTTC.

The chain employs TRBV2 and TRBJ2-7; no firm D call. The length of the CDR3 is 14 residues. Germline CDR1 is SNHLY and CDR2 is FYNNEI. Deletions cut 4 bases from V and 1 base from J, with 11 bases between. CDR3: CASSVVGSSYEQYF. CDR3 nucleotides: TGTGCCAGCAGTGTAGTCGGTTCTTCCTACGAGCAGTACTTC.

The chain recombines TRBV14 with TRBJ1-2; no definite D call. Germline values: CDR1 SGHDN, CDR2 FVKESK. Trimming removed 0 bases from V and 9 bases from J, with 14 bases in between. The CDR3 length is 14 residues. The CDR3: CASSQDVAAVRYTF. The CDR3 coding sequence is TGTGCCAGCAGCCAAGACGTGGCTGCCGTGCGCTACACCTTC.

The chain uses TRBV10-3 and TRBJ2-7; D is possibly TRBD1 (5 bases). In germline, CDR1 is ENHRY, CDR2 SYGVKD. The CDR3 loop spans 15 amino acids. V was trimmed by 0 bases and J by 0 bases, leaving 9 bases between them. CDR3 protein: CAISESEQGSYEQYF. CDR3 bases: TGTGCCATCAGTGAGTCTGAGCAGGGCTCCTACGAGCAGTACTTC.

DNA for the CDR3: TGCGCCAGCAGCTCTGCGGAGACGTATACGCAGTATTTT. Translation gives CASSSAETYTQYF. The chain combines TRBV5-1 with TRBJ2-3, with D unresolved. The CDR3 consists of 13 residues. Trimming removed 3 bases from V and 7 bases from J, with 12 bases in between. Per germline, CDR1 SGHRS and CDR2 YFSETQ.

The chain combines TRBV7-3 with TRBJ2-1; 8 nucleotides line up with TRBD2. The germline V gene has CDR1 SGHTA and CDR2 FQGTGA. Unmatched junction bases numbered 17, after V lost 5 bases and J lost 5 bases. The CDR3 spans 18 residues. The CDR3 DNA is TGTGCCAGCAGCGCCCAACCGGGGGCGGGGGGCGCCGACAATGAGCAGTTCTTC. Translated: CASSAQPGAGGADNEQFF.

The rearrangement joins TRBV5-1 to TRBJ1-5, with 8 bases lining up with TRBD1. The germline V gene has CDR1 SGHRS and CDR2 YFSETQ. The CDR3 totals 14 residues. V was pared by 0 bases and J by 5 bases, with 1 base of the junction left unmatched. CDR3 protein: CASSLAGGDQPQHF. The CDR3 coding sequence is TGCGCCAGCAGCTTGGCAGGGGGCGATCAGCCCCAGCATTTT.

The chain couples TRBV6-5 to TRBJ1-2; tentatively, D is TRBD1 (6 bases). The CDR3 has 15 amino acids. In germline, CDR1 is MNHEY, CDR2 SVGAGI. V was trimmed by 6 bases and J by 0 bases, leaving 14 bases between them. The CDR3 region is CASRRGGSTNYGYTF. DNA for the CDR3: TGTGCCAGCAGAAGGGGGGGATCGACTAACTATGGCTACACCTTC.

The V and J genes are TRBV19 and TRBJ2-5; 9 nucleotides agree with TRBD2. This CDR3 spans 13 amino acids. V lost 6 bases to trimming and J lost 5 bases; unmatched junction nucleotides: 4. The germline gives CDR1 LNHDA, CDR2 SQIVND (reference sequence). CDR3: CASSPSGAETQYF. The DNA for the CDR3 is TGTGCCAGTAGCCCTAGCGGGGCCGAGACCCAGTACTTC.

This clone showed up just a few times. The V and J genes are TRBV3-1 (or the pseudogene TRBV3-2) and TRBJ1-2, with TRBD1 as a possible D gene (5 bases). CDR3 length: 14 amino acids. Trimming took off 0 bases at V and 9 bases at J, with 14 bases between the two ends. Germline V gene data show CDR1 as LGHDT and CDR2 as YNNKEL (reference sequence). CDR3 loop: CASSQDQGLGSYTF. Written as DNA, the CDR3 is TGTGCCAGCAGCCAAGACCAGGGTTTAGGGAGCTACACCTTC.

The chain employs TRBV11-2 and TRBJ2-1, with 7 bases matching TRBD1. CDR3 size: 13 residues. V shed 4 bases, J shed 5 bases, and the junction held 2 bases outside the gene matches. CDR1 and CDR2 (germline): SGHAT, FQNNGV. The DNA of the CDR3 is TGTGCCAGCAGCTGGGGACAGCACAATGAGCAGTTCTTC. This sequence encodes CASSWGQHNEQFF. Complete variable domain (other parts from reference TRBV11-2 and TRBJ2-1): EAGVAQSPRYKIIEKRQSVAFWCNPISGHATLYWYQQILGQGPKLLIQFQNNGVVDDSQLPKDRFSAERLKGVDSTLKIQPAKLEDSAVYLCASSWGQHNEQFFGPGTRLTVL.

The gene calls are TRBV10-3 and TRBJ2-7; TRBD2 aligns across 13 bases. CDR1 and CDR2 from the germline V gene are ENHRY and SYGVKD. The CDR3 has 16 amino acids. V was clipped by 3 bases and J by 4 bases; unmatched bases: 6. The CDR3 DNA sequence: TGTGCCATCAGTGACCCCGGGACTAGCGGGACGTACGAGCAGTACTTC. It encodes CAISDPGTSGTYEQYF.

This clone has a handful of counts. The CDR3 DNA reads as TGTGCCAGCAGCAGACAGGGGGCGAGGAACACTGAAGCTTTCTTT. This gives the protein CASSRQGARNTEAFF. The chain combines TRBV5-4 with TRBJ1-1; TRBD1 aligns across 10 bases. J lost 1 base, V lost 4 bases, and 4 bases had no gene match. Germline CDR1 SGHNT, CDR2 YYREEE (reference sequence). This CDR3 has 15 residues. The full variable domain, its missing parts supplied by reference TRBV5-4 and TRBJ1-1, is ETGVTQSPTHLIKTRGQQVTLRCSSQSGHNTVSWYQQALGQGPQFIFQYYREEENGRGNFPPRFSGLQFPNYSSELNVNALELDDSALYLCASSRQGARNTEAFFGQGTRLTVV.

This rearrangement joins TRBV7-9 to TRBJ1-2, with a tentative D call TRBD1 (6 bases). Germline CDR1 and CDR2: SEHNR and FQNEAQ (reference sequence). This CDR3 region has 15 residues. V was shortened by 4 bases and J by 4 bases, with 16 bases between the two germline ends. CDR3 DNA: TGTGCCAGCAGCTCCCAACCCACAGGGCTCTATGGCTACACCTTC. Its translation is CASSSQPTGLYGYTF.

This clone was counted a few times. The genes are TRBV2 and TRBJ1-1, with D tentatively TRBD1 (5 bases). V was cut by 0 bases and J by 3 bases, with 8 bases left in between. The CDR3 consists of 14 residues. Germline V gives CDR1 SNHLY, CDR2 FYNNEI. CDR3 loop: CASSEARGYTEAFF. For the CDR3, the DNA is TGTGCCAGCAGTGAAGCGCGGGGCTACACTGAAGCTTTCTTT.

The chain is built from TRBV11-3 and TRBJ1-5; D unclear. The CDR3 length is 16 residues. The germline gives CDR1 SGHNT, CDR2 YENEEA. The germline V and J ends were trimmed by 6 bases and 7 bases, with 22 bases remaining between them. CDR3 protein: CASSRLKPGHGQPQHF. CDR3 sequence (DNA): TGTGCCAGCAGTCGACTCAAACCCGGCCACGGCCAGCCCCAGCATTTT.